The 6 T cell receptor beta chains below all came from one sample that was sequenced in a study of T cells in localized non-small cell lung cancer. TCRdb keeps only in-frame clones here, not all; method: immunoSEQ multiplex PCR. This table holds roughly 2,000 clones, under 30% found once. The sample in question was normal lung tissue next to the tumor, obtained before any cancer treatment. The receptors were gathered from a female donor older than 55 with stage I lung adenocarcinoma.

This clone was counted between two and nine times. The rearrangement joins TRBV11-3 to TRBJ2-1; D uncertain. Germline V gene lookup returns CDR1 SGHNT and CDR2 YENEEA. CDR3 length: 15 residues. Trimming removed 3 bases at V and 5 bases at J, with 14 bases between. CDR3 amino acids: CASSFARPGDNEQFF. As DNA, the CDR3 is TGTGCCAGCAGCTTTGCAAGGCCGGGTGACAATGAGCAGTTCTTC.

The chain uses TRBV5-1 and TRBJ1-1; TRBD1 matches 9 bases. V shed 2 bases, J shed 7 bases, and the junction held 6 bases outside the gene matches. The germline gives CDR1 SGHRS, CDR2 YFSETQ. The CDR3 contains 14 residues. CDR3 protein: CASSFGDREREAFF. CDR3 coding DNA: TGCGCCAGCAGCTTTGGGGACAGGGAACGTGAAGCTTTCTTT.

Relative to its sample, this clone is medium-sized. An end of the junction differs from the germline gene, which may be a read error. CDR3 DNA sequence: TGTGCCATCAGTGAAGGGGGAGGCGGCAATCAGCCCCAGCATTTT. Encoded protein: CAISEGGGGNQPQHF. The chain combines TRBV6-1 with TRBJ1-5, with a weak D call TRBD1 (6 bases). The CDR3 consists of 15 residues. Germline V CDR1 and CDR2: MNHNS, SASEGT.

This clone has more than one count but fewer than ten. The V gene is TRBV11-3, the J gene TRBJ2-1, with D perhaps TRBD1 or TRBD2 (5 bases each). V gave up 5 bases and J gave up 8 bases, with 19 bases separating them. CDR1 and CDR2 from the germline V gene are SGHNT and YENEEA. The CDR3 has 15 amino acids. Written as DNA, the CDR3 is TGTGCCAGCAGCCCAAACGGCCAGGTGGGGGATGAGCAGTTCTTC. This codes for CASSPNGQVGDEQFF.

By frequency in the sample, this clone is large (0.1 to 1%). The chain has TRBV11-3 and TRBJ2-7; either TRBD1 or TRBD2 may fit D (6 bases each). Germline V lookup: CDR1 SGHNT, CDR2 YENEEA. The CDR3 covers 15 residues. V dropped 4 bases and J dropped 0 bases, with 13 bases sitting between them. CDR3 sequence (DNA): TGTGCCAGCAGCTCCTGGGGGGCCTACTCCTACGAGCAGTACTTC. Its translation: CASSSWGAYSYEQYF.

This clone was recorded a few times. The V and J genes are TRBV10-2 and TRBJ2-7, with D tentatively TRBD2 (5 bases). Germline assignment: CDR1 WSHSY and CDR2 SAAADI. Trimming removed 3 bases from V and 7 bases from J, with 19 bases in between. CDR3 length equals 15 residues. The CDR3 loop is CASSDRAAFRREQYF. The CDR3 DNA reads TGCGCCAGCAGTGACCGGGCCGCCTTCCGGAGGGAGCAGTACTTC.